These 14 T cell receptor beta chains originate from one sample sequenced in a study of blood T cell repertoires in COVID-19. Using immunoSEQ multiplex PCR, the repertoire was profiled, and TCRdb retains in-frame clones only, with some absent. The data contain roughly 150,000 clones, roughly nine tenths of them seen just once; the ten biggest clones take up over 4.5%. Input material: peripheral blood. These receptors all come from a human donor in a cohort sampled during active COVID-19.

The J gene is TRBJ2-7, the V gene TRBV20-1, with 8 positions matching TRBD2. This CDR3 has 16 residues. The germline V gene has CDR1 DFQATT and CDR2 SNEGSKA (reference sequence). V was clipped by 3 bases and J by 2 bases; unmatched bases: 12. CDR3 sequence (DNA): TGCAGTGCTAGTCCCCCGGGGGGGGGCGGGGCCTACGAGCAGTACTTC. Protein product: CSASPPGGGGAYEQYF.

CDR3 DNA sequence: TGTGCCAGCAGTTACGATCCTGGACAGCGTTGGACTGAAGCTTTCTTT. Its translation is CASSYDPGQRWTEAFF. The chain is built from TRBV6-2 or TRBV6-3 and TRBJ1-1; maybe TRBD1 (6 bases). The CDR3 totals 16 residues. CDR1 and CDR2 from the germline V gene are MNHEY and SVGEGT. Deletions cut 2 bases from V and 5 bases from J, with 18 bases between.

The genes are TRBV9 and TRBJ2-7, with D perhaps matching TRBD1 (5 bases). The CDR3 sequence is 14 residues long. CDR1 SGDLS and CDR2 YYNGEE come from the germline V gene. V was pared by 0 bases and J by 6 bases, with 13 bases between. The CDR3 nucleotides are TGTGCCAGCAGCGTAGGAGGCAGGGCTGGCGAGCAGTACTTC. Protein sequence: CASSVGGRAGEQYF.

This clone occurred a few times. The chain recombines TRBV28 with TRBJ2-1, with D hard to call. The V end lost 8 bases, the J end lost 0 bases, and 17 bases lay between the germline ends. Per the germline V gene, CDR1 is MDHEN and CDR2 is SYDVKM. The CDR3 runs 16 residues. CDR3 coding DNA: TGTGCCAGCTTTGAGCCCGGAAGGAGCTCCTACAATGAGCAGTTCTTC. It encodes CASFEPGRSSYNEQFF.

This sequence joins TRBV9 and TRBJ1-6; 7 nucleotides line up with TRBD1. Trimming cost V 3 bases and J 4 bases; bases outside gene matches: 1. There are 14 residues in the CDR3. Germline assignment: CDR1 SGDLS and CDR2 YYNGEE. CDR3 amino acids: CASSGDSYNSPLHF. The DNA of the CDR3 is TGTGCCAGCAGCGGGGACAGTTATAATTCACCCCTCCACTTT.

This chain joins TRBV12-3 or TRBV12-4 and TRBJ1-2; 7 positions agree with TRBD1. CDR3 length equals 11 residues. V shed 4 bases and J 9 bases; nucleotides not matched to a gene: 2. CDR3 protein: CASSWDSRYTF. Here the CDR3 DNA reads TGTGCCAGCAGTTGGGACAGTCGCTACACCTTC.

The CDR3 DNA follows: TGTGCCAGCAGTACGCACACAGGGTTAGTCGATCAGCCCCAGCATTTT. Protein sequence: CASSTHTGLVDQPQHF. The gene calls are TRBV28 and TRBJ1-5; possibly TRBD1 for D (6 bases). The V and J ends lost 5 bases and 5 bases respectively, with 19 bases between them. Per the germline V gene, CDR1 is MDHEN and CDR2 is SYDVKM. The CDR3 has 16 amino acids.

The gene calls are TRBV30 and TRBJ1-1; TRBD1 matches at 8 bases. Germline values: CDR1 GTSNPN, CDR2 SVGIG (reference sequence). The CDR3 is 13 residues long. The trim removed 8 bases at V and 2 bases at J, leaving 7 bases unmatched. CDR3 coding DNA: TGTGCCAGAAGGACAGGGACTAACACTGAAGCTTTCTTT. Translating it yields CARRTGTNTEAFF.

In its sample, this clone was seen a few times. The rearrangement joins TRBV10-3 to TRBJ1-5; 9 nucleotides agree with TRBD1. Germline CDR1 is ENHRY and CDR2 is SYGVKD. V lost 1 base and J lost 6; bases outside the gene matches: 1. The CDR3 runs 14 residues. The CDR3: CAISELTGGQPQHF. CDR3 sequence (DNA): TGTGCCATCAGTGAGTTGACAGGGGGTCAGCCCCAGCATTTT.

This clone appeared a single time. The V and J genes are TRBV5-5 and TRBJ2-3, with 7 nucleotides matching TRBD2. The CDR3 is 15 residues long. Germline values: CDR1 SGHKS, CDR2 YYEKEE (reference sequence). V shed 0 bases, J shed 6 bases, and the junction held 7 bases outside the gene matches. CDR3 residues: CASSLGGGVGDTQYF. The CDR3 DNA reads as TGTGCCAGCAGCTTGGGCGGGGGAGTAGGGGATACGCAGTATTTT.

This rearrangement joins TRBV6-2 or TRBV6-3 to TRBJ1-2; TRBD1 matches at 12 bases. The CDR3 covers 15 residues. J lost 6 bases, V lost 5 bases, and 7 bases had no gene match. Germline assignment: CDR1 MNHEY and CDR2 SVGEGT. The CDR3 sequence: CASSGDRGRRDGYTF. In nucleotides, the CDR3 is TGTGCCAGCAGTGGGGACAGGGGGCGCCGGGATGGCTACACCTTC.

This clone was recorded once. The rearrangement links TRBV6-5 to TRBJ1-4; D unclear. V lost 2 bases and J 8 bases, leaving 15 bases between the germline ends. CDR3 length: 15 residues. CDR1 is MNHEY, CDR2 SVGAGI, per germline. The CDR3 DNA sequence: TGTGCCAGCAGTTACGGGCGGGGAGTCGGGGAAAAACTGTTTTTT. This codes for CASSYGRGVGEKLFF.

The chain is built from TRBV5-1 and TRBJ1-1; 7 positions agree with TRBD1. The CDR3 covers 14 residues. Losses at the gene ends were 4 bases for V and 3 bases for J; bases not matched to a gene: 6. Germline V gives CDR1 SGHRS, CDR2 YFSETQ. This CDR3 reads CASSRSTGYTEAFF. CDR3 sequence (DNA): TGCGCCAGCAGCAGATCGACAGGGTACACTGAAGCTTTCTTT. The variable domain in full, with the rest retrieved from reference TRBV5-1 and TRBJ1-1, is KAGVTQTPRYLIKTRGQQVTLSCSPISGHRSVSWYQQTPGQGLQFLFEYFSETQRNKGNFPGRFSGRQFSNSRSEMNVSTLELGDSALYLCASSRSTGYTEAFFGQGTRLTVV.

This clone showed up just once. The chain joins TRBV5-1 to TRBJ1-6; TRBD1 aligns across 8 bases. V gave up 0 bases and J gave up 10 bases; unmatched junction bases: 6. CDR1 is SGHRS, CDR2 YFSETQ, per germline. This CDR3 comprises 15 residues. The chain's CDR3 is CASSLAGGQGSPLHF. The CDR3 DNA reads TGCGCCAGCAGCTTGGCAGGGGGCCAGGGCTCACCCCTCCACTTT.